This TCR beta chain emerged from a study of T-cell memory formation after mild COVID-19. For the study at large: TCR clusters largely stayed donor specific.

Researchers used 5'RACE with constant-segment primers to make TCR alpha and TCR beta cDNA libraries that carry sample barcodes and UMIs. TCRdb re-derived calls from the 5' RACE reads in MiXCR, one entry per CDR3 protein. The table shows roughly 130,000 distinct CDR3 sequences, with approximately 17% occurring only once. Sample: PBMCs or a T cell subset sorted from them (not recorded which). This receptor was taken from a man between 18 and 35 years old who had mild COVID-19 (a few samples of this study predate the infection). Cell type and time point are not known.

DNA for the CDR3: TGTGCCAGCAGTTTTACGGGGGCTAGCACAGATACGCAGTATTTT. Translated, it gives CASSFTGASTDTQYF. The chain uses TRBV6-6 and TRBJ2-3; either TRBD1 or TRBD2 may supply D (6 bases each). This CDR3 spans 15 amino acids. Germline V CDR1 and CDR2: MNHNY, SVGAGI (reference sequence). Between the trimmed V and J ends, which lost 4 bases and 0 bases, there was a span of 11 bases.